This TCR beta chain was sequenced during a study of post-analysis software for immune sequencing data. Study-level information: The patients showed relapsing-remitting, secondary progressive and progressive-relapsing multiple sclerosis courses.

Regarding the study as a whole: About five TRBV segments were more frequent in patients than controls; TRBV5-6, TRBV5-1 and TRBV20-1 belonged to this group. When compared against controls, multiple sclerosis patients showed significantly lower normalized Chao1 diversity. Batch-mates among the samples co-clustered strongly by F measure.

Points on this clonotype: As yet, its antigen is unknown.

Unique molecular identifiers featured in each of the TCR beta cDNA libraries. Yield was some 500,000 cDNA molecules from around 1 to 10 million T cells. Via MiXCR, TCRdb re-called the PCR reads, giving one row per CDR3 protein. The sample consists of 740,000 or so distinct CDR3 sequences, approximately 57% of them appearing once. The CDR3 has 13 amino acids. Germline CDR1 SQVTM, CDR2 ANQGSEA. V was shortened by 4 bases and J by 3 bases, with 12 bases between the two germline ends. The receptor was derived from a girl between 5 and 17 years old with multiple sclerosis. The gene calls are TRBV29-1 and TRBJ2-5; tentatively, D is TRBD1 or TRBD2 (6 bases each). What was sequenced was blood. The chain's CDR3 is CSVVVGGKETQYF. CDR3 bases: TGCAGCGTTGTAGTAGGGGGGAAAGAGACCCAGTACTTC.